The rows below give T cell receptor beta chains drawn from one sample of a study of CD8 T cells in Susac syndrome. A single record per CDR3 protein comes from TCRdb applying MiXCR to the immunoSEQ multiplex PCR reads. The sample yields 130,000 to 150,000 distinct CDR3 sequences, roughly 95% seen once. The source material was CD4+ T cells from PBMCs. The receptors shown here come from a human donor with Susac syndrome. Each CDR3 is given with its conserved first and last residue. A D gene is named only where the DNA matches it firmly. Clone size is given for some rows only: seen once, a few or many times, or a class if the clone is expanded.

J gene: TRBJ2-7
clone size: once
V gene: TRBV3-1
D gene: .
CDR3 DNA: TGTGCCAGCAGCCAAGAAGACTGGAGCGAGCAGTACTTC
CDR3 protein: CASSQEDWSEQYF

J gene: TRBJ2-7
clone size: .
V gene: TRBV14
D gene: .
CDR3 DNA: TGTGCCAGCAGCCGACAGTCCGAGCAGTACTTC
CDR3 protein: CASSRQSEQYF

J gene: TRBJ2-1
clone size: .
V gene: TRBV20-1
D gene: TRBD1
CDR3 DNA: TGCAGTGCTCCAAATCCGGGACAGGGCTACAATGAGCAGTTCTTC
CDR3 protein: CSAPNPGQGYNEQFF

J gene: TRBJ2-1
clone size: .
V gene: TRBV12-3/TRBV12-4
D gene: TRBD2
CDR3 DNA: TGTGCCAGCGGTACTAGCGGGGGGGCCAATGAGCAGTTCTTC
CDR3 protein: CASGTSGGANEQFF

J gene: TRBJ2-6
clone size: .
V gene: TRBV5-6
D gene: .
CDR3 DNA: TGTGCCAGCAGGCGACTACTTAGCTCTGGGGCCAACGTCCTGACTTTC
CDR3 protein: CASRRLLSSGANVLTF

J gene: TRBJ2-1
clone size: .
V gene: TRBV20-1
D gene: .
CDR3 DNA: TGCAGTGCTAGAGTCCAGGGGAAATTGACTAGGAGGGACAATGAGCAGTTCTTC
CDR3 protein: CSARVQGKLTRRDNEQFF

J gene: TRBJ2-3
clone size: .
V gene: TRBV7-8
D gene: .
CDR3 DNA: TGTGCCAGCAGCTTTACCTCCCTAGATACGCAGTATTTT
CDR3 protein: CASSFTSLDTQYF

J gene: TRBJ2-3
clone size: .
V gene: TRBV11-2
D gene: TRBD2
CDR3 DNA: TGTGCCAGCAGACCGACTAGCGGGGGGACGCCAGATACGCAGTATTTT
CDR3 protein: CASRPTSGGTPDTQYF

J gene: TRBJ1-4
clone size: .
V gene: TRBV28
D gene: TRBD1
CDR3 DNA: TGTGCCAGCAGCGGACAGGGGAAAAAACTGTTTTTT
CDR3 protein: CASSGQGKKLFF

J gene: TRBJ2-3
clone size: few
V gene: TRBV29-1
D gene: .
CDR3 DNA: TGCAGCGTTGGCGGCAGGAACACAGATACGCAGTATTTT
CDR3 protein: CSVGGRNTDTQYF

J gene: TRBJ2-7
clone size: .
V gene: TRBV19
D gene: .
CDR3 DNA: TGTGCCAGGCCAAAGGGGATCTACGAGCAGTACTTC
CDR3 protein: CARPKGIYEQYF

J gene: TRBJ2-3
clone size: .
V gene: TRBV19
D gene: TRBD1
CDR3 DNA: TGTGCCAGTTCGACAGGGGGCGCGAGCACAGATACGCAGTATTTT
CDR3 protein: CASSTGGASTDTQYF

J gene: TRBJ2-5
clone size: once
V gene: TRBV2
D gene: TRBD1
CDR3 DNA: TGTGCCAGCAGTGAGACAGGGCGCCAACAGACCCAGTACTTC
CDR3 protein: CASSETGRQQTQYF

J gene: TRBJ1-2
clone size: .
V gene: TRBV20-1
D gene: TRBD1
CDR3 DNA: TGCAGTGCTAGACGCACAGGGGAGGGCTACACCTTC
CDR3 protein: CSARRTGEGYTF

J gene: TRBJ2-5
clone size: .
V gene: TRBV11-2
D gene: .
CDR3 DNA: TGTGCCAGCAGCTTGCCTAACCAAGAGACCCAGTACTTC
CDR3 protein: CASSLPNQETQYF

J gene: TRBJ2-7
clone size: .
V gene: TRBV12-3/TRBV12-4
D gene: .
CDR3 DNA: TGTGCCAGCAGTTTAGGTGGCGGAAGGTTGGGCGGGACATTCCGGGCCCACGAGCAGTACTTC
CDR3 protein: CASSLGGGRLGGTFRAHEQYF

J gene: TRBJ2-5
clone size: .
V gene: TRBV6-2/TRBV6-3
D gene: TRBD1
CDR3 DNA: TGTGCCAGCAGTTACTTGGGGACAGGGTTGGAGACCCAGTACTTC
CDR3 protein: CASSYLGTGLETQYF

J gene: TRBJ2-3
clone size: .
V gene: TRBV3-1
D gene: TRBD2
CDR3 DNA: TGTGCCAGCAGCCAAGGAGGAGCGGGAGGGACGGATACGCAGTATTTT
CDR3 protein: CASSQGGAGGTDTQYF

J gene: TRBJ2-2
clone size: .
V gene: TRBV29-1
D gene: TRBD2
CDR3 DNA: TGCAGCGTTCGTGGACTAGCGGGGGGGACCGGGGAGCTGTTTTTT
CDR3 protein: CSVRGLAGGTGELFF

J gene: TRBJ1-2
clone size: .
V gene: TRBV30
D gene: .
CDR3 DNA: TGTGCTTTCCGGGCCAACTATGGCTACACCTTC
CDR3 protein: CAFRANYGYTF

J gene: TRBJ2-4
clone size: .
V gene: TRBV7-9
D gene: .
CDR3 DNA: TGTGCCAGCAGAGCCGGGGGTTCCAAAAACATTCAGTACTTC
CDR3 protein: CASRAGGSKNIQYF

J gene: TRBJ2-5
clone size: .
V gene: TRBV2
D gene: .
CDR3 DNA: TGTGCCAGCATATTAGGGGGGGACAAGACCCAGTACTTC
CDR3 protein: CASILGGDKTQYF

J gene: TRBJ1-6
clone size: .
V gene: TRBV2
D gene: .
CDR3 DNA: TGTGCCAGCAACGGGGATTCACCCCTCCACTTT
CDR3 protein: CASNGDSPLHF

J gene: TRBJ2-1
clone size: .
V gene: TRBV5-1
D gene: .
CDR3 DNA: TGCGCCAGCGGACCTGACCCCTCATTGACCTACAATGAGCAGTTCTTC
CDR3 protein: CASGPDPSLTYNEQFF

J gene: TRBJ2-5
clone size: .
V gene: TRBV12-3/TRBV12-4
D gene: .
CDR3 DNA: TGTGCCAGCAGTCCCGGGGATCATACGATGGGGGAGACCCAGTACTTC
CDR3 protein: CASSPGDHTMGETQYF

J gene: TRBJ2-1
clone size: once
V gene: TRBV20-1
D gene: .
CDR3 DNA: TGCTCCCGACAGTCCTACAATGAGCAGTTCTTC
CDR3 protein: CSRQSYNEQFF

J gene: TRBJ2-5
clone size: .
V gene: TRBV20-1
D gene: .
CDR3 DNA: TGCAGTGCTACCGGCTCCAAAGAGACCCAGTACTTC
CDR3 protein: CSATGSKETQYF

J gene: TRBJ2-1
clone size: .
V gene: TRBV7-2
D gene: TRBD1
CDR3 DNA: TGTGCCAGCAGATCGGGACAGGGTGGCTATGAGCAGTTCTTC
CDR3 protein: CASRSGQGGYEQFF

J gene: TRBJ2-6
clone size: .
V gene: TRBV7-9
D gene: .
CDR3 DNA: TGTGCCAGCAGCCGTCGGGACTCTGGGGCCAACGTCCTGACTTTC
CDR3 protein: CASSRRDSGANVLTF

J gene: TRBJ2-5
clone size: .
V gene: TRBV3-1
D gene: .
CDR3 DNA: TGTGCCAGCAGCCCCGGAAGGGGGGATAGGGAGACCCAGTACTTC
CDR3 protein: CASSPGRGDRETQYF

J gene: TRBJ2-5
clone size: .
V gene: TRBV20-1
D gene: .
CDR3 DNA: TGCAGTGTAAGGTGGGGGCAAGAGACCCAGTACTTC
CDR3 protein: CSVRWGQETQYF

J gene: TRBJ2-6
clone size: .
V gene: TRBV12-3/TRBV12-4
D gene: .
CDR3 DNA: TGTGCCAGCAACCTCTCTGGGGCCAACGTCCTGACTTTC
CDR3 protein: CASNLSGANVLTF

J gene: TRBJ2-3
clone size: .
V gene: TRBV11-2
D gene: TRBD1
CDR3 DNA: TGTGCCAGCAGCTTAGATCTACAGGGGGCTTCACAGTATTTT
CDR3 protein: CASSLDLQGASQYF

J gene: TRBJ2-3
clone size: .
V gene: TRBV28
D gene: TRBD2
CDR3 DNA: TGTGCCAGCAGCACACACGTTCTAGCGGTGCAGTATTTT
CDR3 protein: CASSTHVLAVQYF

J gene: TRBJ2-2
clone size: .
V gene: TRBV28
D gene: .
CDR3 DNA: TGTGCCAGCAGCCCGGGATACAGGAACACCGGGGAGCTGTTTTTT
CDR3 protein: CASSPGYRNTGELFF

J gene: TRBJ2-1
clone size: .
V gene: TRBV5-1
D gene: TRBD2
CDR3 DNA: TGCGCCAGCAGCCCGCGACAGCGGGAGGACAATGAGCAGTTCTTC
CDR3 protein: CASSPRQREDNEQFF

J gene: TRBJ1-2
clone size: .
V gene: TRBV4-2
D gene: .
CDR3 DNA: TGTGCCAGCAGCCAAGATTGGGGGCTGAACTATGGCTACACCTTC
CDR3 protein: CASSQDWGLNYGYTF

J gene: TRBJ2-1
clone size: .
V gene: TRBV9
D gene: .
CDR3 DNA: TGTGCCAGCAGGTCTTCACAGCGGCTCGGATACAATGAGCAGTTCTTC
CDR3 protein: CASRSSQRLGYNEQFF

J gene: TRBJ2-2
clone size: .
V gene: TRBV12-3/TRBV12-4
D gene: TRBD2
CDR3 DNA: TGTGCCAGCAGCGTAGCGGGAGGGCCAACCGGGGAGCTGTTTTTT
CDR3 protein: CASSVAGGPTGELFF

J gene: TRBJ2-2
clone size: .
V gene: TRBV6-6
D gene: TRBD1
CDR3 DNA: TGTGCCAGCAGTCACCTTCAGGGGGACACCGGGGAGCTGTTTTTT
CDR3 protein: CASSHLQGDTGELFF